The clone carrying this T cell receptor beta chain was counted ten times or more. The antigen is unknown. The sample comes from a study of CD8+CD57+ T cells in acquired aplastic anemia. The study, taken as a whole, reports: Sharing between patients and controls was observed for twenty-nine CD8+ CDR3 sequences.

Genomic DNA acted as the template from which TCR beta VDJ combination and CDR3 sequence profiling were carried out. MiXCR, applied by TCRdb to the reads, yields one record per CDR3 protein. The sample shows hundreds of thousands of distinct CDR3 sequences, under 40% of them seen only once. Trimming removed 6 bases at V and 7 bases at J, with 13 bases between. Germline V gene sequence: CDR1 SEHNR, CDR2 FQNEAQ (reference sequence). The length of the CDR3 is 12 residues. Patients who underwent sequencing had shown CD8+CD57+ cell expansion by flow cytometry. Input material: sorted CD4+, CD8+, or CD8+CD57+ T cells (not recorded which) from PBMCs. The clonotype comes from a human donor with aplastic anemia. V and J are TRBV7-9 and TRBJ2-7; D unclear. CDR3 nucleotide sequence: TGTGCCAGCAGGCGGATCACAGAGGAGCAGTACTTC. Protein product: CASRRITEEQYF.